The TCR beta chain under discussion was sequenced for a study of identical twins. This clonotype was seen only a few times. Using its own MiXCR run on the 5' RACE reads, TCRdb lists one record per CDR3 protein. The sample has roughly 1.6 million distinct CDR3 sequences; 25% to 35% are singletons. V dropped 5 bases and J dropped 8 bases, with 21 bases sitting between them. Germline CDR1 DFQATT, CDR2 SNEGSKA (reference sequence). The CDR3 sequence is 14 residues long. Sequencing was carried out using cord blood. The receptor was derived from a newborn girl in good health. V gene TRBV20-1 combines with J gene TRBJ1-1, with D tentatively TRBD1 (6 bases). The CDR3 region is CSAPEKWAQGEAFF. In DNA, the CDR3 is TGCAGTGCTCCGGAGAAATGGGCCCAGGGGGAAGCTTTCTTT.